This T cell receptor beta chain was recorded in a study of vaccination and CD4 T cells after COVID-19. Overall study results and limits: Median SARS-CoV-2-reactive clonotypes rose from approximately 21 to 38, not significantly.

The Oncomine TCR Beta short-read assay sequenced DNA from cultured CD4+ T cells. Genomic DNA was isolated from CD4+ T cells that had been cultured. TCRdb reanalysed the PCR reads using MiXCR and keeps one entry per CDR3 protein. The sample holds several thousand distinct CDR3 sequences, 45% to 60% seen once. A word on this clonotype: The antigen is undetermined.

Stated treatment: roughly 11-day PBMC culture with coronavirus spike peptide pools or control peptides (ViraFEST assay). Before the COVID-19 pandemic (2011-2018), CD4+ T cells were obtained from the unexposed donor. Half the medium was exchanged for fresh IL-2 medium on days 3 and 7. Germline-derived CDR1 and CDR2 are MNHEY and SVGAGI. V dropped 3 bases and J dropped 6 bases, with 11 bases sitting between them. This CDR3 is 13 amino acids long. The sample taken for sequencing was CD4+ T cells from blood, cultured in vitro. J is TRBJ1-2 and V is TRBV6-5; D is undetermined. The sequence came from a human donor in good health. CDR3 protein: CASSYNSQNGYTF. The DNA of the CDR3 is TGTGCCAGCAGTTATAACTCCCAAAATGGCTACACCTTC.